These 26 T cell receptor beta chains share one sample of origin, sequenced in a study of CD4 T cells in relation to SARS-CoV-2 and coronaviruses. Their cognate antigens are unknown. Unexposed donor CD4+ T cells date from 2011-2018, before the COVID-19 pandemic. The cells were cultured for less than twelve days before CD4+ T cells were isolated. TCRdb's table, derived via immunoSEQ multiplex PCR, lists solely in-frame clones and lacks some. The top ten hold under 30% of the sample, which has fewer than 14,000 clones, around 83% seen once. Input material: CD4+ T cells from PBMCs, cultured in vitro. These receptor sequences come from a human donor in good health.

This clone turned up a few times. The chain has TRBV11-2 and TRBJ2-1, with TRBD2 matching 9 bases. The length of the CDR3 is 16 residues. Germline V gene sequence: CDR1 SGHAT, CDR2 FQNNGV. V lost 3 bases, J lost 6 bases, and 9 bases stayed unmatched. CDR3 region: CASSLAGRGGRNEQFF. The CDR3 DNA sequence: TGTGCCAGCAGCTTGGCAGGGCGGGGGGGCCGCAATGAGCAGTTCTTC.

This clone was detected a few times. The chain recombines TRBV5-4 with TRBJ1-4; the match to TRBD1 covers 9 bases. The ends lost 1 base at V and 7 bases at J; junction bases unmatched: 2. This CDR3 contains 14 residues. CDR1 SGHNT and CDR2 YYREEE come from the germline V gene (reference sequence). The CDR3 spells CASSLQGQGEKLFF. The DNA for the CDR3 is TGTGCCAGCAGCTTGCAGGGACAGGGTGAAAAACTGTTTTTT.

In its sample, this clone was seen once. The V gene is TRBV6-5, the J gene TRBJ1-3; D is perhaps TRBD1 (5 bases). Looked up from germline, CDR1 is MNHEY and CDR2 is SVGAGI. The CDR3 runs to 13 residues. Trimming removed 6 bases from V and 4 bases from J, with 10 bases in between. In DNA form, the CDR3 reads TGTGCCAGCAGCCCGGGGGTAGGAAACACCATATATTTT. This codes for CASSPGVGNTIYF.

This chain joins TRBV27 and TRBJ1-5, with D unclear. The V gene's germline CDR1 is MNHEY and CDR2 SMNVEV (reference sequence). With 1 base removed from V and 1 base from J, the gap between germline ends came to 8 bases. The CDR3 runs to 15 residues. The CDR3, as DNA: TGTGCCAGCAGTTTATACGGCGGGAGCAATCAGCCCCAGCATTTT. The encoded protein is CASSLYGGSNQPQHF.

In its sample, this clone was seen a few times. CDR3 in DNA: TGCGCCAGCAGCCAAGCGCCGGAGGCCAACTATGGCTACACCTTC. Its protein is CASSQAPEANYGYTF. This chain connects TRBV4-3 to TRBJ1-2; D gene unclear. The CDR3 has 15 amino acids. V was trimmed by 1 base and J by 2 bases, leaving 11 bases between them. CDR1 and CDR2 (germline): LGHNA, YSLEER.

In regard to this clone: The junction departs from germline at one end; a sequencing error may be responsible. The V gene is TRBV4-1, the J gene TRBJ1-4; no definite D call. The CDR3 runs 10 residues. CDR1 and CDR2 from the germline V gene are MGHRA and YSYEKL. The CDR3 sequence: CASSQGYGRF. As DNA, the CDR3 is TGCGCCAGCAGCCAAGGGTACGGTCGCTTT.

V and J are TRBV4-3 and TRBJ2-3, with D perhaps matching TRBD2 (6 bases). CDR1 and CDR2 from the germline V gene are LGHNA and YSLEER. Trimming removed 0 bases from V and 1 base from J, with 17 bases in between. The CDR3 runs to 18 residues. CDR3 nucleotides: TGCGCCAGCAGCCAAGATGGGGGGTCGGGATGGGGCACAGATACGCAGTATTTT. The encoded protein is CASSQDGGSGWGTDTQYF.

The gene calls are TRBV3-1 (or the pseudogene TRBV3-2) and TRBJ1-2; D might be TRBD1 (6 bases). CDR3 size: 11 residues. In germline, CDR1 is LGHDT, CDR2 YNNKEL (reference sequence). Trimming removed 4 bases at V and 8 bases at J, with 8 bases between. CDR3 coding DNA: TGTGCCAGCAGCCTTGGACAGGGCTACACCTTC. Translation: CASSLGQGYTF.

The chain uses TRBV5-6 and TRBJ2-7; D gene unclear. V shed 2 bases and J shed 2 bases, with 11 bases lying between them. Germline V gene sequence: CDR1 SGHDT, CDR2 YYEEEE. This CDR3 spans 14 amino acids. The CDR3: CASSLIGRAYEQYF. CDR3 bases: TGTGCCAGCAGCTTAATAGGGCGAGCCTACGAGCAGTACTTC.

J is TRBJ2-5 and V is TRBV24-1, with D uncertain. This CDR3 is 15 amino acids long. Trimming removed 0 bases from V and 5 bases from J, with 12 bases in between. Germline CDR1 and CDR2: KGHDR and SFDVKD. The chain's CDR3 is CATSDLLLHEETQYF. CDR3 DNA: TGTGCCACCAGTGATTTGTTATTACACGAGGAGACCCAGTACTTC.

The chain uses TRBV5-6 and TRBJ1-1, with no clear D. V lost 2 bases and J lost 0, with 8 bases in between. CDR1 and CDR2 (germline): SGHDT, YYEEEE. The CDR3 length is 14 residues. CDR3 in DNA: TGTGCCAGCAGCTTCAGCGGGATGAACACTGAAGCTTTCTTT. Translation gives CASSFSGMNTEAFF. The variable domain in full, completed from reference TRBV5-6 and TRBJ1-1, reads DAGVTQSPTHLIKTRGQQVTLRCSPKSGHDTVSWYQQALGQGPQFIFQYYEEEERQRGNFPDRFSGHQFPNYSSELNVNALLLGDSALYLCASSFSGMNTEAFFGQGTRLTVV.

The J gene is TRBJ2-2, the V gene TRBV7-3, with 7 bases fitting TRBD1. The length of the CDR3 is 15 residues. V lost 5 bases to trimming and J lost 0 bases; unmatched junction nucleotides: 3. Germline CDR1 reads SGHTA; CDR2 reads FQGTGA. The DNA of the CDR3 is TGTGCCAGCAGCAAACAGGGGCCGAACACCGGGGAGCTGTTTTTT. Encoded protein: CASSKQGPNTGELFF.

This chain uses TRBV7-2 with TRBJ2-2; a weak D match, TRBD1 (5 bases). CDR3 length: 15 residues. Trimming removed 6 bases at V and 4 bases at J, with 15 bases between. Germline V gene sequence: CDR1 SGHTA, CDR2 FQGNSA. The CDR3 sequence: CASSSKRQSTGELFF. As DNA, the CDR3 is TGTGCCAGCAGTTCTAAACGACAGAGCACCGGGGAGCTGTTTTTT.

The rearrangement uses TRBV6-5 and TRBJ1-4; D might be TRBD1 (5 bases). This CDR3 comprises 15 residues. Germline-derived CDR1 and CDR2 are MNHEY and SVGAGI. Trimming removed 2 bases from V and 7 bases from J, with 14 bases in between. The chain's CDR3 is CASSYHGQRGEKLFF. CDR3 nucleotide sequence: TGTGCCAGCAGTTACCATGGACAACGGGGTGAAAAACTGTTTTTT.

DNA of the CDR3: TGTGCCAGTAGCCCCAATAGCGGGAGAAGCTCCTACGAGCAGTACTTC. Its translation is CASSPNSGRSSYEQYF. This chain joins TRBV18 and TRBJ2-7, with TRBD2 matching over 9 bases. The CDR3 is 16 residues long. With 9 bases clipped from V and 0 bases from J, the junction kept 12 bases outside the gene matches. Germline V gene lookup returns CDR1 KGHSH and CDR2 LQKENI.

The chain joins TRBV6-5 to TRBJ2-3, with a tentative D call TRBD2 (5 bases). V was cut by 7 bases and J by 5 bases, with 7 bases left in between. The CDR3 has 11 residues. Germline CDR1 and CDR2: MNHEY and SVGAGI. This chain's CDR3 is CASNGGDTQYF. DNA of the CDR3: TGTGCCAGCAACGGAGGAGATACGCAGTATTTT.

The V call is TRBV7-9, the J call TRBJ1-4; 8 nucleotides match TRBD1. With 6 bases clipped from V and 5 bases from J, the junction kept 5 bases outside the gene matches. Germline loops: CDR1 SEHNR, CDR2 FQNEAQ (reference sequence). The CDR3 extends over 14 amino acids. The CDR3 region is CASSYQGANEKLFF. DNA for the CDR3: TGTGCCAGCAGTTACCAGGGGGCGAATGAAAAACTGTTTTTT.

This clone appeared a few times. DNA of the CDR3: TGTGCCAGCAGCACGACAGGGAGCTTCGCCTACGAGCAGTACTTC. Protein product: CASSTTGSFAYEQYF. V gene TRBV5-5 combines with J gene TRBJ2-7; TRBD1 matches 7 bases. Germline CDR1 reads SGHKS; CDR2 reads YYEKEE (reference sequence). CDR3 size: 15 residues. Trimming took 4 bases from V and 2 from J; bases not matched to a gene: 9.

The chain is built from TRBV19 and TRBJ1-4, with 10 bases identical to TRBD1. This CDR3 has 15 amino acids. In germline, CDR1 is LNHDA, CDR2 SQIVND (reference sequence). The V and J ends lost 7 bases and 5 bases, in that order; junction bases with no gene match: 7. The CDR3 here is CASTDLGQGNEKLFF. The CDR3 nucleotides are TGTGCCAGTACCGACCTGGGACAGGGGAATGAAAAACTGTTTTTT.

The V gene is TRBV7-9, the J gene TRBJ2-5; D assignment may be TRBD1 or TRBD2 (5 bases each). Per germline, CDR1 SEHNR and CDR2 FQNEAQ (reference sequence). CDR3 length equals 14 residues. With 5 bases removed from V and 2 bases from J, the gap between germline ends came to 12 bases. As DNA, the CDR3 is TGTGCCAGCAGCCCAAGGGACGGGCAAGAGACCCAGTACTTC. Protein sequence: CASSPRDGQETQYF.

The genes are TRBV27 and TRBJ1-2; D is unresolved. Trimming took off 4 bases at V and 2 bases at J, with 11 bases between the two ends. This CDR3 comprises 14 residues. CDR1 and CDR2 (germline): MNHEY, SMNVEV (reference sequence). CDR3 loop: CASSYRSQNYGYTF. CDR3 DNA sequence: TGTGCCAGCAGTTACCGATCACAAAACTATGGCTACACCTTC.

The chain has TRBV6-2 or TRBV6-3 and TRBJ1-5; 7 bases are shared with TRBD1. The V gene end was trimmed by 2 bases and the J gene end by 4 bases; junction bases not matched to a gene: 5. Germline CDR1 and CDR2: MNHEY and SVGEGT. The CDR3 extends over 15 amino acids. CDR3 region: CASSYRTGGNQPQHF. Written as DNA, the CDR3 is TGTGCCAGCAGTTACAGGACAGGTGGAAATCAGCCCCAGCATTTT.

The J gene is TRBJ2-7, the V gene TRBV9, with TRBD1 as a possible D gene (6 bases). Germline values: CDR1 SGDLS, CDR2 YYNGEE. The CDR3 runs to 14 residues. V was clipped by 5 bases and J by 6 bases, with 18 bases between them. CDR3 sequence (DNA): TGTGCCAGCAGTGCAACCAACAGGGTTTCCGAGCAGTACTTC. Amino acid sequence: CASSATNRVSEQYF.

CDR3 nucleotides: TGTGCCAGCTCACCACGATTCTTAACTGAGACCCAGTACTTC. It encodes CASSPRFLTETQYF. The rearrangement links TRBV18 to TRBJ2-5; D unresolved. Trimming stripped 1 base from V and 5 bases from J, with 11 bases between. The germline gives CDR1 KGHSH, CDR2 LQKENI. This CDR3 comprises 14 residues.

The chain uses TRBV5-6 and TRBJ1-3; D call uncertain. CDR3 length: 17 amino acids. The germline V and J ends were trimmed by 4 bases and 6 bases, with 23 bases remaining between them. The germline gives CDR1 SGHDT, CDR2 YYEEEE. CDR3 region: CASSTANQVYGKNTIYF. The CDR3 region has the DNA TGTGCCAGCAGCACCGCTAACCAGGTATACGGGAAAAACACCATATATTTT.

This chain links TRBV30 with TRBJ1-3; 8 positions match TRBD1. V was clipped by 3 bases and J by 4 bases; unmatched bases: 11. Germline values: CDR1 GTSNPN, CDR2 SVGIG (reference sequence). The CDR3 has 16 residues. This CDR3 reads CAWSFRTGFRGNTIYF. The CDR3, as DNA: TGTGCCTGGAGCTTTAGGACAGGGTTCCGGGGAAACACCATATATTTT.